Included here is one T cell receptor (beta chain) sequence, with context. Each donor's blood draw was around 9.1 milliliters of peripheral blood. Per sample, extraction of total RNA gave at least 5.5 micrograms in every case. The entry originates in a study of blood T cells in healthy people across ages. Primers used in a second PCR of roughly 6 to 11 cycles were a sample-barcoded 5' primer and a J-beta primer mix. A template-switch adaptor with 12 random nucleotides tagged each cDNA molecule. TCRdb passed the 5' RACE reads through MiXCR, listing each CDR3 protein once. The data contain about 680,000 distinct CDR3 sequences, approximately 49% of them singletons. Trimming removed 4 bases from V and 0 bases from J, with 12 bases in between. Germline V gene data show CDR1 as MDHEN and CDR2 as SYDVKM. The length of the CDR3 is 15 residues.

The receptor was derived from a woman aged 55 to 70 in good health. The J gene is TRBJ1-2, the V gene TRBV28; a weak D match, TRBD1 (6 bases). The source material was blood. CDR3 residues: CASSSLGTTNYGYTF. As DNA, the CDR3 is TGTGCCAGCAGTTCCCTAGGGACAACTAACTATGGCTACACCTTC.